The TCR beta chain under discussion was sequenced for a study of regulatory T cells in long-lasting Graves disease. Study results and caveats: Study of thyroid tissue was not done, with only peripheral blood studied.

Time point specified: newly diagnosed GD, antithyroid drugs for less than 3 months. The TCR library was made from RNA extracted from PBMCs. Patients came from an endocrinology department in Xi'an, China. A remark on this clonotype: Its antigen remains unknown.

Arm-PCR of CDR3 regions and iRepertoire HTBI primers were used to build TCR beta libraries. Via MiXCR, TCRdb re-called the multiplex PCR reads, giving one row per CDR3 protein. In the table there are 400,000 to 500,000 distinct CDR3 sequences, about 16% of which are singletons. V was clipped by 5 bases and J by 4 bases; unmatched bases: 9. The CDR3 is 17 amino acids. Per the germline V gene, CDR1 is SEHNR and CDR2 is FQNEAQ (reference sequence). These same data were also listed under a study on T cells in Graves' hyperthyroidism and ophthalmopathy. As reported in that work: The TCR CDR3 first-round RT-PCR relied on the HTBI primer set. The model anticipated ophthalmopathy a median approximately 6.7 months pre-onset.

Sample: peripheral blood mononuclear cells (PBMCs), taken at new diagnosis, from a patient treated with antithyroid drugs. V gene TRBV7-9 combines with J gene TRBJ2-3; the match to TRBD2 covers 13 bases. The sequence was obtained from a woman aged 18-29 years with Graves disease. CDR3 residues: CASSPELLAGGPDTQYF. Here the CDR3 DNA reads TGTGCCAGCAGCCCCGAACTACTAGCGGGAGGGCCAGATACGCAGTATTTT.